A selection of T cell receptor beta chains follows, all from one sample in a study of cytomegalovirus exposure and HLA in healthy donors. Profiled with immunoSEQ multiplex PCR; TCRdb holds only in-frame clones, not every one. There are about 100,000 clones in the sample; roughly 82% occur only once, and less than 3.5% lies in the top ten. Sequencing was carried out using PBMCs. The receptor source for this set is a man in his thirties or forties in good health and CMV-seropositive. CDR3s include the opening cysteine and the closing phenylalanine or tryptophan. A D gene is named only where the DNA matches it firmly. The size entry is marked missing in some rows and otherwise reads once, few, many or a size class.

V gene	J gene	D gene	clone size	CDR3 protein	CDR3 DNA
TRBV19	TRBJ1-3	NA	NA	CASNLASGNTIYF	TGTGCCAGTAATCTGGCCTCTGGAAACACCATATATTTT
TRBV2	TRBJ2-4	TRBD2	NA	CASSVPLAGGVKNIQYF	TGTGCCAGCAGTGTTCCCTTAGCGGGGGGGGTCAAAAACATTCAGTACTTC
TRBV5-6	TRBJ1-1	NA	NA	CASSLVQTEAFF	TGTGCCAGCAGCTTGGTTCAGACTGAAGCTTTCTTT
TRBV13	TRBJ2-5	NA	NA	CASSYGSIQYF	TGTGCCAGCAGCTACGGGAGCATCCAGTACTTC
TRBV30	TRBJ1-1	TRBD1	NA	CAWSQGRTGITEAFF	TGTGCCTGGAGTCAGGGGAGGACAGGGATAACTGAAGCTTTCTTT
TRBV4-1	TRBJ2-5	NA	NA	CASSPTGRGETQYF	TGCGCCAGCAGCCCCACCGGCCGGGGAGAGACCCAGTACTTC
TRBV11-2	TRBJ1-4	TRBD1	few	CASSAGQGAEKLFF	TGTGCCAGCAGTGCGGGACAGGGGGCCGAAAAACTGTTTTTT
TRBV9	TRBJ2-7	NA	NA	CASSLTGFSYEQYF	TGTGCCAGCAGCCTCACGGGATTCTCCTACGAGCAGTACTTC
TRBV6-5	TRBJ1-2	NA	NA	CASSYQGRGADYGYTF	TGTGCCAGCAGTTACCAAGGCAGGGGCGCGGACTATGGCTACACCTTC
TRBV4-1	TRBJ1-3	NA	NA	CASSQGASIGGNTIYF	TGCGCCAGCAGCCAAGGGGCCAGCATCGGTGGAAACACCATATATTTT
TRBV28	TRBJ1-1	NA	NA	CASSFSAEAFF	TGTGCCAGCAGTTTCTCGGCTGAAGCTTTCTTT
TRBV2	TRBJ2-3	TRBD1	NA	CARSGTGPDTQYF	TGTGCCAGAAGCGGGACAGGGCCAGATACGCAGTATTTT
TRBV9	TRBJ2-5	TRBD1	NA	CASSGRTGVETQYF	TGTGCCAGCAGCGGAAGGACAGGGGTGGAGACCCAGTACTTC
TRBV14	TRBJ1-2	NA	NA	CASSQVTSDGYTF	TGTGCCAGCAGCCAAGTAACAAGTGATGGCTACACCTTC
TRBV14	TRBJ1-1	TRBD1	NA	CASSPPPGGWGSTEAFF	TGTGCCAGCAGCCCCCCCCCAGGGGGCTGGGGGAGCACTGAAGCTTTCTTT
TRBV27	TRBJ1-5	NA	NA	CASSFRGVNQPQHF	TGTGCCAGCAGTTTCAGGGGCGTTAATCAGCCCCAGCATTTT
TRBV7-8	TRBJ1-1	TRBD1	NA	CASSLMAGGTEAFF	TGTGCCAGCAGCTTAATGGCAGGGGGCACTGAAGCTTTCTTT
TRBV7-9	TRBJ2-2	TRBD2	NA	CARGTTSKDTGELFF	TGTGCCAGAGGGACTACATCGAAGGACACCGGGGAGCTGTTTTTT
TRBV2	TRBJ2-5	NA	NA	CASRWTFVQETQYF	TGTGCCAGCAGATGGACTTTTGTACAAGAGACCCAGTACTTC
TRBV2	TRBJ1-3	NA	NA	CASSEDLGTGNTIYF	TGTGCCAGCAGTGAGGACCTAGGGACAGGAAACACCATATATTTT
TRBV11-1	TRBJ1-2	NA	NA	CASNPRFARDYGYTF	TGTGCCAGCAACCCCCGCTTTGCGAGGGACTATGGCTACACCTTC
TRBV5-1	TRBJ2-5	TRBD2	NA	CASSLTSGYRATQYF	TGCGCCAGCAGCTTGACTAGCGGGTACCGGGCGACCCAGTACTTC
TRBV6-5	TRBJ2-1	NA	NA	CASSPRGSSYNEQFF	TGTGCCAGCAGTCCTCGGGGGAGCTCCTACAATGAGCAGTTCTTC
TRBV6-5	TRBJ1-1	TRBD1	NA	CASSYSPGGDTEAFF	TGTGCCAGCAGTTACAGCCCAGGGGGCGACACTGAAGCTTTCTTT
TRBV5-1	TRBJ1-1	TRBD1	NA	CASSVMGQGDTEAFF	TGCGCCAGCAGCGTGATGGGACAGGGTGACACTGAAGCTTTCTTT
TRBV6-6	TRBJ2-1	TRBD2	NA	CASSYSASGGKNEQFF	TGTGCCAGCAGTTACTCGGCCAGCGGGGGAAAGAATGAGCAGTTCTTC
TRBV11-2	TRBJ2-2	NA	NA	CASSLGPLTGELFF	TGTGCCAGCAGCTTAGGGCCCTTAACCGGGGAGCTGTTTTTT
TRBV7-2	TRBJ2-1	TRBD1	NA	CARLDREGNEQFF	TGTGCCAGACTGGACAGGGAAGGGAATGAGCAGTTCTTC
TRBV9	TRBJ2-5	TRBD1	NA	CASSVEGGPQETQYF	TGTGCCAGCAGCGTAGAAGGGGGCCCCCAAGAGACCCAGTACTTC
TRBV25-1	TRBJ1-5	NA	once	CASSATGLAEQPQHF	TGTGCCAGCAGTGCCACAGGGTTGGCGGAACAGCCCCAGCATTTT
TRBV9	TRBJ1-1	NA	few	CASSAGTMNTEAFF	TGTGCCAGCAGCGCCGGGACAATGAACACTGAAGCTTTCTTT
TRBV5-1	TRBJ1-5	TRBD1	NA	CASSLGTGGNQPQHF	TGCGCCAGCAGCTTGGGGACAGGGGGGAATCAGCCCCAGCATTTT